What follows are 24 T cell receptor gamma chains derived from one specimen sequenced in a study of gamma delta lymphoproliferative disorders and STAT genes. Genomic DNA from isolated PBMCs served as the sequencing template. TCRdb re-processed the multiplex PCR reads using CATT. The repertoire consists of about 2,500 gamma-chain clones, with around 19% occurring once and the leading ten covering roughly 58%. Sample: blood. The receptors here all came from a human donor with gamma-delta T-cell large granular lymphocyte leukemia.

The chain carries TRGV8 and TRGJ1 or TRGJ2. Since TCRdb gives no J gene, matching the DNA to germline was used here to assign it. V was pared by 3 bases and J by 1 base, with 3 bases of the junction left unmatched. CDR1 VENAVY and CDR2 YDSYNSRV come from the germline V gene. This CDR3 is built from 13 residues. The CDR3 is CATWDENYYKKLF. In DNA, the CDR3 is TGTGCCACCTGGGATGAAAATTATTATAAGAAACTCTTT.

This clone has only a few counts. The rearrangement uses TRGV3 and TRGJ1 or TRGJ2. Because TCRdb records no J gene, it was assigned here through a match of the DNA to germline. J was trimmed by 0 bases and V by 0 bases; bases with no gene match: 2. Germline V gene data show CDR1 as VTNTFY and CDR2 as YDVSTARD (reference sequence). The CDR3 consists of 14 residues. CDR3: CATWDRGNYYKKLF. The DNA for the CDR3 is TGTGCCACCTGGGACAGGGGGAATTATTATAAGAAACTCTTT.

In its sample, this clone was seen a few times. This chain connects TRGV2 to TRGJ1 or TRGJ2. TCRdb supplies no J gene; here it was assigned by aligning the nucleotide sequence to germline. This CDR3 has 15 residues. Germline CDR1 and CDR2: EGSNGY and YDSYNSKV. Trimming took 0 bases from V and 3 from J; bases not matched to a gene: 8. The CDR3: CATWDGPRGYYKKLF. The CDR3 DNA is TGTGCCACCTGGGACGGGCCAAGGGGTTATTATAAGAAACTCTTT.

No J gene was assigned, while the V gene was called as TRGV3. CDR1 and CDR2 from the germline V gene are VTNTFY and YDVSTARD (reference sequence). CDR3 size: 9 residues. The CDR3 DNA reads TGTGCCACTAATGTGAAGAGACTCTTT. This gives the protein CATNVKRLF.

V is TRGV2 and J is TRGJ1 or TRGJ2. As TCRdb names no J gene, one was assigned here on the basis of a DNA match to germline. Germline CDR1 reads EGSNGY; CDR2 reads YDSYNSKV. The V segment lost 2 bases and the J segment 0 bases; nucleotides outside the gene matches: 4. CDR3 length: 14 residues. The CDR3 region is CATWDEPNYYKKLF. The CDR3 DNA reads as TGTGCCACCTGGGACGAACCGAATTATTATAAGAAACTCTTT.

This clone ranks as medium-sized. The V call is TRGV8, the J call TRGJP2. Here the J gene came from matching the DNA to germline, since TCRdb omits it. The length of the CDR3 is 11 residues. With 1 base clipped from V and 16 bases from J, the junction kept 6 bases outside the gene matches. The V gene's germline CDR1 is VENAVY and CDR2 YDSYNSRV. CDR3 loop: CATWDSSAKTF. CDR3 nucleotide sequence: TGTGCCACCTGGGATAGCTCGGCCAAGACGTTT.

This clone turned up a few times. The chain employs TRGV10 and TRGJ1 or TRGJ2. TCRdb records no J gene; here it was assigned by comparing the DNA to germline. TRGV10 is treated as an ORF (open reading frame) with a function not yet certain. CDR3 size: 13 residues. Trimming cost V 8 bases and J 3 bases; bases outside gene matches: 8. The CDR3 DNA reads TGTGCTGCGTGGGACCTCATTTATTATAAGAAACTCTTT. It translates to CAAWDLIYYKKLF.

This clone was observed a handful of times. The J gene is TRGJ1 or TRGJ2, the V gene TRGV9. The J gene was missing in TCRdb and was found by matching the end of the DNA to germline. Germline CDR1 and CDR2: GITISATS and ISYDGTV (reference sequence). This CDR3 is built from 13 residues. Germline trimming cut 3 bases from V and 3 bases from J; bases unmatched to any gene: 5. The CDR3 DNA reads as TGTGCCTTGTGGGAGCCGACTTATTATAAGAAACTCTTT. Amino acids: CALWEPTYYKKLF.

This clone was seen a handful of times. Here the V gene is TRGV2, but the J gene went uncalled. Per the germline V gene, CDR1 is EGSNGY and CDR2 is YDSYNSKV. The CDR3 runs 10 residues. The CDR3 DNA reads as TGTGCCACCTGGGACGGGCCAGGGCTCTTT. It codes for CATWDGPGLF.

Sample share makes this clone medium-sized (0.01 to 0.1%). This chain joins TRGV4 and TRGJ1 or TRGJ2. TCRdb offers no J gene call, so here the DNA was matched to germline to obtain one. Trimming took 4 bases from V and 0 from J; bases not matched to a gene: 12. CDR3 length equals 16 residues. The germline V gene has CDR1 EGSTGY and CDR2 YDSYTSSV. The CDR3 coding sequence is TGTGCCACCTGGGACGGCCTACTTTCGAATTATTATAAGAAACTCTTT. It is translated as CATWDGLLSNYYKKLF.

Within the sample, this clone is medium-sized (0.01 to 0.1%). V gene TRGV10 combines with J gene TRGJ1 or TRGJ2. TCRdb leaves out the J gene; it was filled in here by matching the DNA to germline. TRGV10 is assigned to the ORF class and has an uncertain function. The length of the CDR3 is 12 residues. V gave up 8 bases and J gave up 1 base; unmatched junction bases: 3. CDR3 region: CAAWENYYKKLF. In nucleotides, the CDR3 is TGTGCTGCGTGGGAAAATTATTATAAGAAACTCTTT.

V and J are TRGV11 and TRGJP2. TCRdb is silent on the J gene; assignment here came from matching the DNA to germline. TRGV11 has ORF status, its function being uncertain. The CDR3 is 11 amino acids. CDR3 sequence: CSGSCDWIKTF. DNA for the CDR3: TGTTCGGGAAGTTGTGATTGGATCAAGACGTTT.

To note about this clone: A much larger clone lies a single base off, so this may be a read error. The DNA is omitted, as the CDR3 cannot be located on it reliably, and the CDR3 follows TCRdb's listing. A V gene of TRGV11 was called, but no J gene was assigned. TRGV11 is an open reading frame, and its role is uncertain. The length of the CDR3 is 19 amino acids, counting both ends. The CDR3 region is CTTVPAGLGLNSSDWMKTF.

The V call is TRGV9, the J call TRGJP. TCRdb supplies no J gene; here it was assigned by aligning the nucleotide sequence to germline. Germline V gene data show CDR1 as GITISATS and CDR2 as ISYDGTV (reference sequence). The CDR3 extends over 17 amino acids. Germline trimming cut 3 bases from V and 8 bases from J; bases unmatched to any gene: 10. In nucleotides, the CDR3 is TGTGCCTTGTGGGAGCGGGGGGACAAGTTGGGCAAAAAAATCAAGGTATTT. Protein product: CALWERGDKLGKKIKVF.

Details on this clone: No DNA is shown, since the ends of the CDR3 on it are uncertain; the CDR3 is the one TCRdb lists. The CDR3 loop reads CTTVPAGLRIYYKKLF. J gene calling gave no result, while the V gene is TRGV11. TRGV11 is filed as an ORF, its function uncertain. The CDR3 extends over 16 residues, inclusive of both ends.

The rearrangement uses TRGV9 and TRGJP1. TCRdb records no J gene; here it was assigned by comparing the DNA to germline. CDR3 length: 14 amino acids. Germline CDR1 and CDR2: GITISATS and ISYDGTV (reference sequence). V shed 9 bases and J 6 bases; nucleotides not matched to a gene: 13. The CDR3 loop reads CALPHESPGWFKIF. CDR3 in DNA: TGTGCCTTGCCCCACGAGAGCCCTGGTTGGTTCAAGATATTT.

This chain uses TRGV4 with TRGJ1 or TRGJ2. Germline matching of the DNA provided the J gene here, since TCRdb leaves it blank. The V and J ends lost 0 bases and 8 bases, in that order; junction bases with no gene match: 7. The germline V gene has CDR1 EGSTGY and CDR2 YDSYTSSV. The CDR3 contains 13 residues. CDR3 in amino acids: CATWDGPRDKKLF. CDR3 DNA: TGTGCCACCTGGGATGGGCCACGGGATAAGAAACTCTTT.

CDR3 sequence: CSAYYKKLF. CDR3 nucleotides: TGTTCCGCTTATTATAAGAAACTCTTT. The J gene is TRGJ1 or TRGJ2, the V gene TRGV4. TCRdb leaves out the J gene; it was filled in here by matching the DNA to germline. The CDR3 extends over 9 amino acids. Looked up from germline, CDR1 is EGSTGY and CDR2 is YDSYTSSV.

This clone was recorded a few times. This chain uses TRGV10 with TRGJ1 or TRGJ2. TCRdb leaves out the J gene; it was filled in here by matching the DNA to germline. TRGV10 carries the ORF label, with uncertain function. After removal of 8 bases from V and 7 bases from J, the junction contained 15 bases not matched to a gene. CDR3 size: 14 residues. This CDR3 reads CAAWIASKGYKKLF. The DNA for the CDR3 is TGTGCTGCGTGGATTGCCTCTAAGGGATATAAGAAACTCTTT.

By share of the sample, this clone is medium-sized (0.01 to 0.1%). The rearrangement links TRGV10 to TRGJ1 or TRGJ2. TCRdb does not report a J gene; here it was assigned by matching the DNA to germline references. TRGV10 is given ORF status, its function remaining uncertain. Germline trimming cut 10 bases from V and 9 bases from J; bases unmatched to any gene: 13. The CDR3 extends over 12 amino acids. In nucleotides, the CDR3 is TGTGCTGCGTCCTCCAAATTGCCTAAGAAACTCTTT. Encoded protein: CAASSKLPKKLF.

V and J are TRGV11 and TRGJ1 or TRGJ2. The J gene, absent from TCRdb, was called here by matching the DNA to germline. TRGV11 is recorded as an ORF, its role being uncertain. This CDR3 has 14 residues. Trimming at V came to 0 bases and at J to 6 bases, leaving 5 bases not matched to a gene. CDR3 nucleotides: TGTGCCTGCTGGATTAGGCACTCCGGTTATAAGAAACTCTTT. Amino acids: CACWIRHSGYKKLF.

The V call is TRGV8, the J call TRGJ1 or TRGJ2. As TCRdb names no J gene, one was assigned here on the basis of a DNA match to germline. The CDR3 is made up of 14 amino acids. The trim removed 6 bases at V and 2 bases at J, leaving 10 bases unmatched. Per the germline V gene, CDR1 is VENAVY and CDR2 is YDSYNSRV. In DNA, the CDR3 is TGTGCCACCTGGAGCCCCCAGGATTATTATAAGAAACTCTTT. Amino acids: CATWSPQDYYKKLF.

The V call is TRGV9, the J call TRGJP. Assignment of the J gene here rests on matching the DNA to germline, because TCRdb gives none. J gave up 8 bases and V 3 bases, and 4 bases lay outside the gene matches. Germline lookup yields CDR1 GITISATS and CDR2 ISYDGTV (reference sequence). This CDR3 has 15 residues. CDR3 nucleotide sequence: TGTGCCTTGTGGGAGCTCAAGTTGGGCAAAAAAATCAAGGTATTT. Protein product: CALWELKLGKKIKVF.

This clone was found a few times. The V gene is TRGV8, the J gene TRGJ1 or TRGJ2. No J segment appears in TCRdb, so it was assigned here by matching the sequence to germline. The V segment lost 2 bases and the J segment 3 bases; nucleotides outside the gene matches: 16. Germline V gene data show CDR1 as VENAVY and CDR2 as YDSYNSRV. CDR3 length: 17 amino acids. The DNA for the CDR3 is TGTGCCACCTGGGATACCCACAAGGGGCTAGTTTATTATAAGAAACTCTTT. This codes for CATWDTHKGLVYYKKLF.